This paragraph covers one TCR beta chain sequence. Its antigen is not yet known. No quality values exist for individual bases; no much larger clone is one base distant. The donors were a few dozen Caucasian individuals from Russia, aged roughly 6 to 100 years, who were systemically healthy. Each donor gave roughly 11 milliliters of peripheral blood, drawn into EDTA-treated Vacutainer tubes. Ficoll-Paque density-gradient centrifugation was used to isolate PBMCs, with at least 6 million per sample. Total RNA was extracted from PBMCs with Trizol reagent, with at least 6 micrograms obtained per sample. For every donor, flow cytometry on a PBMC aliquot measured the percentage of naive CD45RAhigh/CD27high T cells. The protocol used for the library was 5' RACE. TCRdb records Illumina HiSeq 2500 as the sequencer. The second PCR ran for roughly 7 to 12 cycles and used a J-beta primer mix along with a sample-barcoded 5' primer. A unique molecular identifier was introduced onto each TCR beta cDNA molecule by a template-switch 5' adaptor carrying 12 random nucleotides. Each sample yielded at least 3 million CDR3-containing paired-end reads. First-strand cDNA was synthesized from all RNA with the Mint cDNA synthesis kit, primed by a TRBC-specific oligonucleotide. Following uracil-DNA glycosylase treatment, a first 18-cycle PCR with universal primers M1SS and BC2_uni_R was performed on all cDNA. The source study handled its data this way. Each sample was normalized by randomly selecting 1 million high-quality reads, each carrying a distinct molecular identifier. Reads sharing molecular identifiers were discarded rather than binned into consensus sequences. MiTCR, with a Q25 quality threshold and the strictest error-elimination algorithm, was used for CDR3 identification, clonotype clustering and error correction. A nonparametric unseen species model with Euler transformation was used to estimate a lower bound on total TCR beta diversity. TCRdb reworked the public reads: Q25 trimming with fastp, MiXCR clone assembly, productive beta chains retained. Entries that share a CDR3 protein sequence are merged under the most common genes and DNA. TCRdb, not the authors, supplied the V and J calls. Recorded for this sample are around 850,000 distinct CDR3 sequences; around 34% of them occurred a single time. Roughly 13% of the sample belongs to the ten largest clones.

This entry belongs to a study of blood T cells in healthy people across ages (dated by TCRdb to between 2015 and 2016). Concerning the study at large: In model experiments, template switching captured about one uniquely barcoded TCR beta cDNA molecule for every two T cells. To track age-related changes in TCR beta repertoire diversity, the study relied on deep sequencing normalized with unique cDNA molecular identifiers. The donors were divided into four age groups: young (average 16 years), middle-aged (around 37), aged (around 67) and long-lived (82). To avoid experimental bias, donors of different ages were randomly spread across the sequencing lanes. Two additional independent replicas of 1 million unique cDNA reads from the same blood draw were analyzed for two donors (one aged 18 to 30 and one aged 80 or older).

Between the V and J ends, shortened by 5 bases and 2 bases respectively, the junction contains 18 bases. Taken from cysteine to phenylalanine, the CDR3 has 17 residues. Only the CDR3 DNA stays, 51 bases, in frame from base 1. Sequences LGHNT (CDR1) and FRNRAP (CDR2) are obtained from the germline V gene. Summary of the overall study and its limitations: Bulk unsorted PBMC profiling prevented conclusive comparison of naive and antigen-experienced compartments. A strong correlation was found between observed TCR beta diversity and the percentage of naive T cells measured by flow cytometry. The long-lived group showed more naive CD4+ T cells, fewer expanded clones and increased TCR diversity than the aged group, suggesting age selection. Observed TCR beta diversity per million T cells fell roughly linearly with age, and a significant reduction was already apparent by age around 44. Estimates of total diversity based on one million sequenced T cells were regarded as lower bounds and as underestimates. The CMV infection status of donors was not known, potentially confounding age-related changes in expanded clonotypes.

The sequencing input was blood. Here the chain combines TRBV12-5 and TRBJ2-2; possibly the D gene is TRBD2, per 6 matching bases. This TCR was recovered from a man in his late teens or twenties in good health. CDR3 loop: CASGGLGGGRNTGELFF. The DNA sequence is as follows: TGTGCTAGTGGTGGTCTAGGTGGAGGGCGAAACACCGGGGAGCTGTTTTTT.